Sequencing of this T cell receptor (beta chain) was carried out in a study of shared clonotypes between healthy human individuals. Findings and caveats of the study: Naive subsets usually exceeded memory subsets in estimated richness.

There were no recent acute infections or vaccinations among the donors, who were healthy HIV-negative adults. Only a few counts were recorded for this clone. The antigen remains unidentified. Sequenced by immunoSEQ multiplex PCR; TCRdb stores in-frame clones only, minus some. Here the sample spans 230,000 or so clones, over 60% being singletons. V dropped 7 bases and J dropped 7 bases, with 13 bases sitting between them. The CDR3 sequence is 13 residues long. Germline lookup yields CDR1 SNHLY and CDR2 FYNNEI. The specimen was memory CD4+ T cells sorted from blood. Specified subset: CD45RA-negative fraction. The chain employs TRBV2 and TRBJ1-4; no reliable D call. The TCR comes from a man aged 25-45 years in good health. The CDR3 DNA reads TGTGCCAGCAATGGGCAGACCGGTGAAAAACTGTTTTTT. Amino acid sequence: CASNGQTGEKLFF.